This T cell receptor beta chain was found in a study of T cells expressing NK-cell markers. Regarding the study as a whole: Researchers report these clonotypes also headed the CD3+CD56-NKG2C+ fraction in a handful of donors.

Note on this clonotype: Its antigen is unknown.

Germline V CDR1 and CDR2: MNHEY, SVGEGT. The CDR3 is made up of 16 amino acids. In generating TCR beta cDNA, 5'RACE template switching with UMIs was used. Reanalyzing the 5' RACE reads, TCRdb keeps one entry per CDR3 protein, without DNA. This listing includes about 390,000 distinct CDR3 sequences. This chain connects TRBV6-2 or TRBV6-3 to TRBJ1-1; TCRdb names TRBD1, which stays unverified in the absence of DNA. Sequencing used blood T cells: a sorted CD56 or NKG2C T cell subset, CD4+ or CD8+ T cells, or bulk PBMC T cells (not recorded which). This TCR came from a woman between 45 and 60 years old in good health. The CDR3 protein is CASSDPGQLGNTEAFF.